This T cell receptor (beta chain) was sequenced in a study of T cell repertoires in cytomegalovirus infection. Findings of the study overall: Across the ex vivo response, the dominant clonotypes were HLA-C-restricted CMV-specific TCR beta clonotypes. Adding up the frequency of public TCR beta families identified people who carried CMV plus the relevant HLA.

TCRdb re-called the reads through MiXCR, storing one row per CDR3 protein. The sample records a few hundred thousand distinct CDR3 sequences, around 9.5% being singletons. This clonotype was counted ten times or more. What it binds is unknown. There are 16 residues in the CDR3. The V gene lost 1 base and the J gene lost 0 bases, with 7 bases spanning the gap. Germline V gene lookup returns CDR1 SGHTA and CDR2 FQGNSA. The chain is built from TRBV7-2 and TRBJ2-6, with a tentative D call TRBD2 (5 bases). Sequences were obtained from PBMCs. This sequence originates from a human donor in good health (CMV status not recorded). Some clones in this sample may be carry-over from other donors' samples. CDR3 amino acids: CASSLVGSSGANVLTF. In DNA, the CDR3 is TGTGCCAGCAGCTTAGTTGGGAGCTCTGGGGCCAACGTCCTGACTTTC.